The sequence of this T cell receptor beta chain was determined in a study of glioma-infiltrating T cells. The study's findings and limits: Tissue and blood shared very few CDR3 sequences. Gliomas, especially low-grade, showed above-expected tissue-blood divergence; non-neoplastic patients showed below.

Amplification of TCR alpha and beta CDR3 regions from RNA used iRepertoire nested multiplex PCR. Tissue mRNA or PBMC total RNA, 100-400 ng, went into one-step reverse transcription and amplification. TCRdb recomputed calls from the multiplex PCR reads with MiXCR, one row per CDR3 protein. This table holds approximately 110,000 distinct CDR3 sequences, approximately 25% found once. This clonotype was detected a few times. The antigen is unknown. The germline V gene has CDR1 KGHSH and CDR2 LQKENI. The CDR3 is 14 residues long. The ends were cut back, 3 bases at V and 4 bases at J, with 13 bases in the middle.

Material: glioma tissue, nonneoplastic brain tissue, or PBMCs (not recorded which). The TCR comes from a human donor with low-grade glioma or glioblastoma, undergoing nonglioma brain surgery, or in good health (not recorded which). The chain is built from TRBV18 and TRBJ2-7; D perhaps matches TRBD1 (5 bases). CDR3 protein: CASSPVQTAYEQYF. In DNA, the CDR3 is TGTGCCAGCTCACCTGTGCAGACAGCTTACGAGCAGTACTTC.